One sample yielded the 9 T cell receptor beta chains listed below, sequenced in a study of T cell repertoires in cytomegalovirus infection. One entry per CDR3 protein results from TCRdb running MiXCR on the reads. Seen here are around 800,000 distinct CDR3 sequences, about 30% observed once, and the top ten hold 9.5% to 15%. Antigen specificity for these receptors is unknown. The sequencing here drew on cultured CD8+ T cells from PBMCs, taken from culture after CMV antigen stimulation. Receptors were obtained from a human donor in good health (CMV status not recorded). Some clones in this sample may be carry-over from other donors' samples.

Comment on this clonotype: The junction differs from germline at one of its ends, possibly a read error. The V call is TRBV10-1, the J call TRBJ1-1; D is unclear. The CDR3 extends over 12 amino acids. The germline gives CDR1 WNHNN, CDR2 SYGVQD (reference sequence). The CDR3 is CVSSETNTEAFF. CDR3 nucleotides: TGCGTCAGCAGTGAGACAAACACTGAAGCTTTCTTT.

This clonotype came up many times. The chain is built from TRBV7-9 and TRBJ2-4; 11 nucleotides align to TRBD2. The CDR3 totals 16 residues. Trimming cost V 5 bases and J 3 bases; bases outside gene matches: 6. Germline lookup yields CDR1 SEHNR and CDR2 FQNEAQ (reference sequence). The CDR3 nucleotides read TGTGCCAGCAGCCCGACTAGCGGGGTCCTCAAAAACATTCAGTACTTC. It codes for CASSPTSGVLKNIQYF.

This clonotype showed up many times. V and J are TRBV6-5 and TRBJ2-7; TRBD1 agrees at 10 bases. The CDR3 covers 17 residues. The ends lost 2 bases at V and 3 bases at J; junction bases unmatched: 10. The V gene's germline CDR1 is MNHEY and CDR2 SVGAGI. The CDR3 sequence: CASSYEGTGDFYYEQYF. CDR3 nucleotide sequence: TGTGCCAGCAGTTACGAGGGGACAGGGGACTTCTACTACGAGCAGTACTTC.

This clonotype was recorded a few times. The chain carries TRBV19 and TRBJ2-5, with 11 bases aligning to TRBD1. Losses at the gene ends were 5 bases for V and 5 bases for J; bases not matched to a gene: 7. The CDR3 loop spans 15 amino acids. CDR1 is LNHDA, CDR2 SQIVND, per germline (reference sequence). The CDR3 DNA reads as TGTGCCAGTAGTGCAAGGACAGGGGGCTTTGAGACCCAGTACTTC. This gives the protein CASSARTGGFETQYF.

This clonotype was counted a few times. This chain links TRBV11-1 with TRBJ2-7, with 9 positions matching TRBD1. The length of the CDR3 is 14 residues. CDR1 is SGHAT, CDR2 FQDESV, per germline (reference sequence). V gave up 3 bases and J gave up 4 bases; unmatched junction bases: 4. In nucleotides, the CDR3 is TGTGCCAGCAGCTTCCCGGGACAGGGATACGAGCAGTACGTC. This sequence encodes CASSFPGQGYEQYV.

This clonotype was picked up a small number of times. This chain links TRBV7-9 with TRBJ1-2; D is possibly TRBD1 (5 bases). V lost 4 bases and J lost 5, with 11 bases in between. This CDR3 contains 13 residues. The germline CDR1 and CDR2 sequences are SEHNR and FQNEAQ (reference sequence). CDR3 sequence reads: CASSSGRRYGYTF. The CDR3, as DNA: TGTGCCAGCAGCTCAGGGAGGAGGTATGGCTACACCTTC.

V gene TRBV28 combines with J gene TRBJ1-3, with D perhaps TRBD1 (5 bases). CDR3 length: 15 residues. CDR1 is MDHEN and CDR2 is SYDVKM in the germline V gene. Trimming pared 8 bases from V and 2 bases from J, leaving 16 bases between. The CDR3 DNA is TGTGCCAGCGGCGGGACCGCTCGCACTGGAAACACCATATATTTT. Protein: CASGGTARTGNTIYF.

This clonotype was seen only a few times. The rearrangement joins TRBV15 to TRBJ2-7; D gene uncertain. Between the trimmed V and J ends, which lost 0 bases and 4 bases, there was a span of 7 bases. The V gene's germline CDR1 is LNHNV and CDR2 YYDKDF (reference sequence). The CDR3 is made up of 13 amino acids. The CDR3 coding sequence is TGTGCCACCAGCAGAGATTTCGGTTACGAGCAGTACGTC. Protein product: CATSRDFGYEQYV.

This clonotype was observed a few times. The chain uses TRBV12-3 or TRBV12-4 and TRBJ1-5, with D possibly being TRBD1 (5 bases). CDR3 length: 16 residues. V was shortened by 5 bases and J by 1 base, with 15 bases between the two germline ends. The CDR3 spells CASSGASRASNQPQHF. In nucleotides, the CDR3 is TGTGCCAGCAGTGGGGCCTCCCGAGCAAGCAATCAGCCCCAGCATTTT.